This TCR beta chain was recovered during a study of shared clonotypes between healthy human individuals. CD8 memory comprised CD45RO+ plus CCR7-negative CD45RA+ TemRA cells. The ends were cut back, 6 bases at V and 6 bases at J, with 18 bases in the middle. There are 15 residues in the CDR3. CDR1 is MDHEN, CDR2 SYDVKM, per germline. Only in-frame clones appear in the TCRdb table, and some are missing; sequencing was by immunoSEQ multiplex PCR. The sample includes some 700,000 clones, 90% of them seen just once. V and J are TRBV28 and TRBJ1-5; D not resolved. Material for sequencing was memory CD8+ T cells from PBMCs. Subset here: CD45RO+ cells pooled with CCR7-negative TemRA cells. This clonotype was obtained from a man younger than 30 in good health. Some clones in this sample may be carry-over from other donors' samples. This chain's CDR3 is CASSPFGLFIQPQHF. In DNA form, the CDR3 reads TGTGCCAGCAGCCCATTTGGGCTTTTCATTCAGCCCCAGCATTTT.